A selection of T cell receptor beta chains follows, all from one sample in a study of blood T cell repertoires in COVID-19. Assay: immunoSEQ multiplex PCR; the TCRdb copy retains only in-frame clones and omits some. Here the sample spans under 20,000 clones, 81% being singletons. Sequenced material: peripheral blood. The receptors come from a man aged 55 to 70 with acute or convalescent COVID-19. CDR3s include the opening cysteine and the closing phenylalanine or tryptophan. The D gene is left open where the match is weak. Not all rows give a size; the values are once, few, many and, for expanded clones, a class.

-	TRBV7-8	TRBJ2-5	TRBD2	CASSLGAGGPETQYF	TGTGCCAGCAGCTTAGGGGCGGGGGGGCCGGAGACCCAGTACTTC
-	TRBV5-1	TRBJ2-5	TRBD1	CASSLARGLRETQYF	TGCGCCAGCAGCTTGGCAAGGGGGCTCAGGGAGACCCAGTACTTC
-	TRBV7-9	TRBJ1-1	-	CASSSLGLEAFF	TGTGCCAGCAGCTCCCTGGGACTAGAAGCTTTCTTT
-	TRBV7-9	TRBJ2-5	-	CASSSQETQYF	TGTGCCAGCAGCTCCCAGGAGACCCAGTACTTC
-	TRBV5-1	TRBJ1-2	-	CASSLNSNYGYTF	TGCGCCAGCAGCTTGAACAGTAACTATGGCTACACCTTC
once	TRBV7-2	TRBJ2-4	TRBD1	CASSPGQGVNIQYF	TGTGCCAGCAGCCCAGGACAGGGGGTTAACATTCAGTACTTC
once	TRBV11-2	TRBJ2-5	-	CASSRYQETQYF	TGTGCCAGCAGCCGGTACCAAGAGACCCAGTACTTC
-	TRBV12-1	TRBJ2-7	-	CASSFRRRRAGLLTYEQYF	TGTGCCAGCAGCTTCCGGCGACGGAGGGCAGGCCTCCTGACCTACGAGCAGTACTTC
-	TRBV7-2	TRBJ2-2	-	CASSVSGAETGELFF	TGTGCCAGCAGCGTTAGTGGGGCGGAAACCGGGGAGCTGTTTTTT
-	TRBV5-1	TRBJ1-5	-	CASSLGGISQPQHF	TGCGCCAGCAGCTTGGGGGGCATCAGTCAGCCCCAGCATTTT
-	TRBV27	TRBJ2-1	TRBD1	CASSSRGQGDNEQFF	TGTGCCAGCAGTTCGCGGGGACAGGGTGACAATGAGCAGTTCTTC
once	TRBV4-1	TRBJ2-7	-	CASSPLQPRAGVYEQYF	TGCGCCAGCAGTCCCCTCCAACCTCGCGCCGGGGTCTACGAGCAGTACTTC
once	TRBV4-1	TRBJ2-7	-	CASSRGVSYEQYF	TGCGCCAGCAGCCGGGGGGTCTCCTACGAGCAGTACTTC
-	TRBV9	TRBJ1-1	-	CASSPTAGYTEAFF	TGTGCCAGCAGCCCGACAGCGGGGTACACTGAAGCTTTCTTT
-	TRBV19	TRBJ1-6	-	CASSTSGTPDSPLHF	TGTGCCAGTAGTACTTCCGGGACACCGGATTCACCCCTCCACTTT
-	TRBV5-1	TRBJ2-2	-	CASRLRGTGELFF	TGCGCCAGCAGGTTGAGGGGGACCGGGGAGCTGTTTTTT
-	TRBV5-4	TRBJ2-3	-	CASSSEGDTQYF	TGTGCCAGCAGCTCGGAGGGAGATACGCAGTATTTT
-	TRBV27	TRBJ2-2	-	CASSFLTGELFF	TGTGCCAGCAGTTTCCTAACCGGGGAGCTGTTTTTT
-	TRBV21-1	TRBJ1-2	-	CASSKKRGTGSAPNYGYTF	TGTGCCAGCAGCAAAAAGAGGGGGACAGGTTCAGCCCCTAACTATGGCTACACCTTC
-	TRBV5-8	TRBJ2-1	-	CASNRRYDEQFF	TGTGCCAGCAACAGGCGGTACGATGAGCAGTTCTTC
-	TRBV24-1	TRBJ1-6	-	CATSDLQGLDSPLHF	TGTGCCACCAGTGATTTGCAGGGGTTGGACTCACCCCTCCACTTT
-	TRBV30	TRBJ2-5	-	CAWSARDNQETQYF	TGTGCCTGGAGTGCTAGGGACAACCAAGAGACCCAGTACTTC
-	TRBV5-4	TRBJ1-2	TRBD1	CASSLGQGRDGYTF	TGTGCCAGCAGCTTGGGACAGGGGCGAGATGGCTACACCTTC
-	TRBV5-1	TRBJ2-5	TRBD1	CASSGTGEGETQYF	TGCGCCAGCAGCGGGACAGGGGAAGGAGAGACCCAGTACTTC
-	TRBV18	TRBJ1-4	TRBD1	CASSPYDAGQGDEKLFF	TGTGCCAGCTCACCATACGATGCGGGACAGGGTGATGAAAAACTGTTTTTT
-	TRBV2	TRBJ1-2	-	CASSEEGRENYGYTF	TGTGCCAGCAGTGAAGAGGGACGGGAGAACTATGGCTACACCTTC
once	TRBV2	TRBJ2-1	-	CASRASDYNEQFF	TGTGCCAGCAGGGCTTCCGATTACAATGAGCAGTTCTTC
-	TRBV18	TRBJ1-5	-	CASSRQPNQPQHF	TGTGCCAGTTCACGACAGCCAAATCAGCCCCAGCATTTT
-	TRBV2	TRBJ2-3	TRBD2	CASREGLAGTDTQYF	TGTGCCAGCAGGGAGGGACTAGCGGGGACAGATACGCAGTATTTT
-	TRBV5-1	TRBJ1-4	-	CASSPNQGSGILFF	TGCGCCAGCAGCCCGAACCAGGGTAGCGGTATACTGTTTTTT
-	TRBV7-2	TRBJ2-7	-	CASSLAGGQVWEQYF	TGTGCCAGCAGCTTAGCGGGAGGACAGGTTTGGGAGCAGTACTTC
-	TRBV15	TRBJ2-3	-	CATYNLYSTDTQYF	TGTGCCACCTATAACCTCTACTCGACAGATACGCAGTATTTT
-	TRBV5-1	TRBJ2-3	-	CASSLGAGSTDTQYF	TGCGCCAGCAGCTTGGGGGCAGGCTCGACGGATACGCAGTATTTT
-	TRBV29-1	TRBJ1-1	TRBD1	CSGGQGARTEAFF	TGCAGCGGTGGACAGGGGGCGAGAACTGAAGCTTTCTTT
-	TRBV24-1	TRBJ2-1	-	CATSDSRGGVGDEQFF	TGTGCCACCAGTGATTCGAGGGGCGGGGTGGGCGATGAGCAGTTCTTC
-	TRBV29-1	TRBJ2-7	TRBD2	CSVGSRTSPPYEQYF	TGCAGCGTTGGATCCCGGACTAGTCCCCCCTACGAGCAGTACTTC
-	TRBV7-2	TRBJ2-3	-	CASSQQGRMSDTQYF	TGTGCCAGCAGCCAACAGGGGAGGATGTCAGATACGCAGTATTTT
-	TRBV5-6	TRBJ1-2	-	CASSPPYGGGNGYTF	TGTGCCAGCAGCCCGCCGTACGGGGGAGGGAATGGCTACACCTTC
few	TRBV5-1	TRBJ2-7	-	CASSIGGDNEQYF	TGCGCCAGCAGCATCGGCGGGGATAACGAGCAGTACTTC
-	TRBV18	TRBJ1-2	-	CASSPGQKDGYTF	TGTGCCAGCTCACCAGGACAGAAAGATGGCTACACCTTC
-	TRBV5-1	TRBJ2-5	-	CASSPSGSGQETQYF	TGCGCCAGCAGCCCAAGCGGTAGTGGGCAAGAGACCCAGTACTTC
-	TRBV6-1	TRBJ1-4	-	CASSERGKTNEKLFF	TGTGCCAGCAGTGAACGGGGGAAAACTAATGAAAAACTGTTTTTT
-	TRBV5-1	TRBJ2-1	-	CASSPREYSNEQFF	TGCGCCAGCAGCCCAAGGGAGTACTCCAATGAGCAGTTCTTC
once	TRBV7-3	TRBJ2-6	TRBD2	CASSPGGWLSGANVLTF	TGTGCCAGCAGCCCCGGGGGGTGGCTCTCTGGGGCCAACGTCCTGACTTTC
few	TRBV2	TRBJ2-1	-	CASRPGLTYNEQFF	TGTGCCAGCAGGCCGGGACTGACTTACAATGAGCAGTTCTTC
-	TRBV2	TRBJ1-2	-	CASRDDSLLDGYTF	TGTGCCAGCAGAGACGACAGCCTTTTGGATGGCTACACCTTC
-	TRBV5-1	TRBJ1-1	-	CASSPTVSNTEAFF	TGCGCCAGCAGCCCGACAGTCTCGAACACTGAAGCTTTCTTT
few	TRBV7-2	TRBJ2-7	TRBD1	CASSLAGQGSYEQYF	TGTGCCAGCAGCTTAGCGGGACAGGGAAGCTACGAGCAGTACTTC
-	TRBV7-9	TRBJ1-1	-	CASSSQGGTEAFF	TGTGCCAGCAGCTCACAGGGTGGCACTGAAGCTTTCTTT
-	TRBV5-5	TRBJ1-5	TRBD1	CASSLWSDRPNQPQHF	TGTGCCAGCAGCTTATGGTCGGACAGGCCCAATCAGCCCCAGCATTTT